There are a few counts of the clone carrying this T cell receptor beta chain. What it binds is not known. It was via CD45RO/CCR7/CD25/CD127/CD95/CD27 that CD4+ naive, central memory, regulatory and stem cell-like memory cells were sorted. Expressed TCRB transcripts were sequenced, since all the RNA that had been isolated was reverse transcribed. Clones were sequenced by immunoSEQ multiplex PCR, and TCRdb holds only the in-frame ones, with some missing. The sample lists 85,000 to 110,000 clones; 28% were seen once. The data are from a study of beta chain features in type 1 diabetes. Study-level results: Type 1 diabetes patients showed a moderate but significant shortening of TCRB CDR3s in all four CD4+ subsets.

The J segment lost 5 bases and the V segment lost 5 bases, leaving 8 bases of the junction unmatched. Germline V gene lookup returns CDR1 SGHRS and CDR2 YFSETQ. The CDR3 extends over 16 amino acids. The sample comprised central memory CD4+ T cells from blood. The source of this sequence is a young woman with type 1 diabetes. This chain connects TRBV5-1 to TRBJ1-4, with 11 bases that match TRBD1. The CDR3 is CASSPKGTGGNEKLFF. The CDR3, as DNA: TGCGCCAGCAGTCCGAAGGGGACAGGGGGGAATGAAAAACTGTTTTTT.